Below, 32 T cell receptor beta chains from the same sample are listed, as sequenced in a study of T cells expressing NK-cell markers. From its re-call of the 5' RACE reads, TCRdb lists each CDR3 protein once, without DNA. The table counts about 160,000 distinct CDR3 sequences; less than 20% lies in the top ten. Specimen: blood T cells: a sorted CD56 or NKG2C T cell subset, CD4+ or CD8+ T cells, or bulk PBMC T cells (not recorded which). Receptor source: a woman between 18 and 70 years old in good health.

V is TRBV7-6 and J is TRBJ2-1; lacking DNA, the TRBD2 call made by TCRdb goes unchecked. The CDR3 is 16 amino acids. Germline V gives CDR1 SGHVS, CDR2 FNYEAQ. CDR3 sequence reads: CASSPQRAGGWNEQFF.

The J gene is TRBJ2-1, the V gene TRBV7-6. The CDR3 loop spans 13 amino acids. The germline V gene encodes CDR1 SGHVS and CDR2 FNYEAQ. CDR3 residues: CASSLNQMDEQFF.

This chain joins TRBV5-1 and TRBJ2-5. The CDR3 length is 12 residues. Germline V gene sequence: CDR1 SGHRS, CDR2 YFSETQ. The CDR3 here is CASSTDRGIQYF.

V usage is TRBV5-6 and J usage is TRBJ2-7; TCRdb proposes TRBD1, but this gene call is untestable without DNA. Germline V lookup: CDR1 SGHDT, CDR2 YYEEEE. This CDR3 is 16 amino acids long. The CDR3 protein is CASSTPGTGKSYEQYF. Looking up the rest from reference TRBV5-6 and TRBJ2-7 gives the full variable domain: DAGVTQSPTHLIKTRGQQVTLRCSPKSGHDTVSWYQQALGQGPQFIFQYYEEEERQRGNFPDRFSGHQFPNYSSELNVNALLLGDSALYLCASSTPGTGKSYEQYFGPGTRLTVT.

V gene TRBV5-1 combines with J gene TRBJ2-7; the D gene TCRdb calls, TRBD1, cannot be checked with no DNA. The CDR3 contains 11 residues. Germline CDR1 is SGHRS and CDR2 is YFSETQ. CDR3: CASGGGYEQYF.

The CDR3 sequence is CASSHGTDQPQHF. The rearrangement uses TRBV6-5 and TRBJ1-5; TCRdb indicates TRBD1, and absent DNA this call remains unverified. This CDR3 is built from 13 residues. CDR1 MNHEY and CDR2 SVGAGI come from the germline V gene.

The rearrangement uses TRBV3-1 and TRBJ2-1; without DNA, the TCRdb call of TRBD2 cannot be checked. CDR1 LGHDT and CDR2 YNNKEL come from the germline V gene (reference sequence). CDR3 size: 15 residues. CDR3 residues: CASTITSGTYNEQFF.

The rearrangement links TRBV5-1 to TRBJ2-1; the D call from TCRdb, TRBD2, cannot be confirmed without DNA. This CDR3 has 17 residues. CDR1 is SGHRS and CDR2 is YFSETQ in the germline V gene. CDR3: CASSIRSSGNRYNEQFF.

This rearrangement joins TRBV3-1 to TRBJ1-4; TCRdb selects TRBD1, and the lack of DNA leaves this call unchecked. CDR3 length: 14 residues. In germline, CDR1 is LGHDT, CDR2 YNNKEL (reference sequence). CDR3 residues: CASSLGTGGEKLFF.

V usage is TRBV4-1 and J usage is TRBJ1-2; TCRdb's D call, TRBD1, is unchecked because there is no DNA. The CDR3 contains 15 residues. Germline assignment: CDR1 MGHRA and CDR2 YSYEKL. The CDR3: CASSLLGGRVGGYTF.

The rearrangement uses TRBV2 and TRBJ1-2; TCRdb's D call, TRBD1, is unchecked because there is no DNA. This CDR3 spans 14 amino acids. Per the germline V gene, CDR1 is SNHLY and CDR2 is FYNNEI. CDR3: CASSEVDSSYGYTF.

The chain joins TRBV5-1 to TRBJ2-2. Germline V gene data show CDR1 as SGHRS and CDR2 as YFSETQ. This CDR3 has 16 amino acids. CDR3 region: CASSLAQRANTGELFF.

The chain combines TRBV18 with TRBJ1-4; TCRdb picks TRBD1, but there is no DNA to check that call. Germline loops: CDR1 KGHSH, CDR2 LQKENI. CDR3 length equals 16 residues. CDR3 protein: CASSQRTGSTNEKLFF.

The J gene is TRBJ1-1, the V gene TRBV28. The CDR3 has 15 residues. Germline CDR1 and CDR2: MDHEN and SYDVKM. The CDR3 is CASSLPSQRNTEAFF.

CDR3 loop: CASSFALLAGGNEQFF. The rearrangement links TRBV5-8 to TRBJ2-1; the TCRdb call, TRBD2, lacks DNA for checking. This CDR3 has 16 residues. From germline, CDR1 is SGHTS and CDR2 YDEGEE. Full variable domain (remainder filled in from reference TRBV5-8 and TRBJ2-1): EAGVTQSPTHLIKTRGQQATLRCSPISGHTSVYWYQQALGLGLQFLLWYDEGEERNRGNFPPRFSGRQFPNYSSELNVNALELEDSALYLCASSFALLAGGNEQFFGPGTRLTVL.

The chain carries TRBV10-3 and TRBJ2-1; the TCRdb D gene call, TRBD1, has no DNA to confirm it. The germline gives CDR1 ENHRY, CDR2 SYGVKD. This CDR3 region has 13 residues. CDR3: CAISPDGGLEQFF.

This chain uses TRBV19 with TRBJ2-3; the TRBD2 assignment by TCRdb is unverifiable without DNA. The CDR3 is 15 residues long. In germline, CDR1 is LNHDA, CDR2 SQIVND (reference sequence). The CDR3 reads CASSILVNPTDTQYF.

The chain uses TRBV15 and TRBJ1-1; with no DNA, the TCRdb D assignment of TRBD1 cannot be verified. The CDR3 extends over 15 amino acids. The V gene's germline CDR1 is LNHNV and CDR2 YYDKDF (reference sequence). CDR3 loop: CATSTRTGGGTEAFF. The full variable domain, rest sourced from reference TRBV15 and TRBJ1-1, is DAMVIQNPRYQVTQFGKPVTLSCSQTLNHNVMYWYQQKSSQAPKLLFHYYDKDFNNEADTPDNFQSRRPNTSFCFLDIRSPGLGDTAMYLCATSTRTGGGTEAFFGQGTRLTVV.

The genes are TRBV4-2 and TRBJ1-5; TCRdb returns TRBD1, unconfirmable since there is no DNA. The CDR3 length is 15 residues. The germline gives CDR1 LGHNA, CDR2 YNFKEQ. CDR3 in amino acids: CASSPRGVGNQPQHF.

The V call is TRBV28, the J call TRBJ1-1. The CDR3 consists of 13 residues. The germline CDR1 and CDR2 sequences are MDHEN and SYDVKM. CDR3 sequence reads: CASSYPQNTEAFF.

The chain couples TRBV5-1 to TRBJ2-3. Germline assignment: CDR1 SGHRS and CDR2 YFSETQ. The CDR3 runs to 16 residues. Here the CDR3 reads CASSLPTANPTDTQYF.

The chain employs TRBV4-1 and TRBJ1-1. CDR1 is MGHRA, CDR2 YSYEKL, per germline. The CDR3 is 16 amino acids. The CDR3 sequence: CASSRKISSENTEAFF.

CDR3 protein: CASSVGPLDDGYTF. The rearrangement links TRBV5-5 to TRBJ1-2. Germline assignment: CDR1 SGHKS and CDR2 YYEKEE (reference sequence). The CDR3 loop spans 14 amino acids.

J is TRBJ2-5 and V is TRBV14; TCRdb lists TRBD1, though no DNA is available to test this call. Germline CDR1 SGHDN, CDR2 FVKESK. This CDR3 contains 16 residues. The CDR3 loop is CASSQLSGRKGETQYF.

The chain is built from TRBV7-2 and TRBJ2-7; TCRdb proposes TRBD2, but this gene call is untestable without DNA. Germline values: CDR1 SGHTA, CDR2 FQGNSA. CDR3 size: 15 residues. The CDR3 is CASSLGGVAGAEQYF.

The chain uses TRBV9 and TRBJ1-6. The CDR3 is 16 residues long. The V gene's germline CDR1 is SGDLS and CDR2 YYNGEE. CDR3 sequence reads: CASSVASAGVNSPLHF. Looking up the rest from reference TRBV9 and TRBJ1-6 gives the full variable domain: DSGVTQTPKHLITATGQRVTLRCSPRSGDLSVYWYQQSLDQGLQFLIQYYNGEERAKGNILERFSAQQFPDLHSELNLSSLELGDSALYFCASSVASAGVNSPLHFGNGTRLTVT.

CDR3 sequence reads: CSARDLYYPSETQYF. The rearrangement uses TRBV20-1 and TRBJ2-5; the TCRdb call, TRBD2, lacks DNA for checking. Germline-derived CDR1 and CDR2 are DFQATT and SNEGSKA (reference sequence). The CDR3 is 15 residues long.

The V gene is TRBV3-1, the J gene TRBJ1-2. The CDR3 has 15 residues. Germline V gene data show CDR1 as LGHDT and CDR2 as YNNKEL (reference sequence). The CDR3 sequence is CASSQRTIGAHGYTF.

The chain joins TRBV10-3 to TRBJ2-3; TCRdb selects TRBD1, and the lack of DNA leaves this call unchecked. The CDR3 length is 15 residues. CDR1 ENHRY and CDR2 SYGVKD come from the germline V gene. The CDR3 sequence is CASIDPRKGTDTQYF.

The genes are TRBV5-1 and TRBJ1-2; TCRdb's D call of TRBD1 is untestable without DNA. Germline V gene lookup returns CDR1 SGHRS and CDR2 YFSETQ. This CDR3 is built from 15 residues. This CDR3 is CASSLGPNYYGGYTF.

The chain carries TRBV7-2 and TRBJ1-4; checking the TCRdb D call of TRBD1 is not possible without DNA. Germline CDR1 SGHTA, CDR2 FQGNSA. This CDR3 is 16 amino acids long. CDR3 sequence: CASSPAEGGSREKLFF.

This sequence joins TRBV15 and TRBJ2-1. Looked up from germline, CDR1 is LNHNV and CDR2 is YYDKDF (reference sequence). This CDR3 spans 14 amino acids. The CDR3 sequence: CATSRDQLAPEQFF.